This TCR beta chain was identified during a study of control samples from healthy donors and cancer patients. Germline loops: CDR1 MNHEY, CDR2 SVGAGI. V was clipped by 4 bases and J by 4 bases; unmatched bases: 8. The CDR3 consists of 15 residues. Clones were read by immunoSEQ multiplex PCR, and TCRdb kept only the in-frame ones, dropping some. Of around 110,000 clones listed, more than 85% were seen once; the top ten hold about 2.5%. The sequenced sample consisted of blood. This receptor was identified in a man aged 25-45 years in good health. This chain uses TRBV6-5 with TRBJ1-2, with 8 bases that match TRBD1. The DNA for the CDR3 is TGTGCCAGCAGTTCCGGACAGGGCTCGTTCTATGGCTACACCTTC. Translating gives CASSSGQGSFYGYTF.